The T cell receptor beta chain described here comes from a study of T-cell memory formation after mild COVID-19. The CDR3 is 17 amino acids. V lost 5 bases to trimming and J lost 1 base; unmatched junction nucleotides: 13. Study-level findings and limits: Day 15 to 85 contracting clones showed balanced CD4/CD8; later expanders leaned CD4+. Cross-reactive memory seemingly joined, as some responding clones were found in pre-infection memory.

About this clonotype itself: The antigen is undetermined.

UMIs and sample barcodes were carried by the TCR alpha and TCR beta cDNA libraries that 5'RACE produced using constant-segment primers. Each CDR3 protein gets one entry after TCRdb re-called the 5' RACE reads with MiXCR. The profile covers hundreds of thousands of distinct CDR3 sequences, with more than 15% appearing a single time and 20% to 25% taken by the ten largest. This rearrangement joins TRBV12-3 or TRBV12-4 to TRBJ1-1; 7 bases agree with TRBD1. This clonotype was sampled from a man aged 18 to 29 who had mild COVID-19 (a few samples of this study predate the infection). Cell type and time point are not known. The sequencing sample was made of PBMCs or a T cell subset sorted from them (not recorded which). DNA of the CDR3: TGTGCCAGCAGTATGACAGGGAACAGTCTTGGGAACACTGAAGCTTTCTTT. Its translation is CASSMTGNSLGNTEAFF.